These T cell receptor beta chains were read from a single sample in a study of shared clonotypes between healthy human individuals. Data came from immunoSEQ multiplex PCR; TCRdb stores just in-frame clones and leaves some out. The table shows 530,000 or so clones, with 60% to 80% occurring only once. The specimen was PBMCs. These receptor sequences come from a woman aged 40 to 49 in good health. Some clones in this sample may be carry-over from other donors' samples. The CDR3 runs from the conserved cysteine through the conserved F or W. D genes are given only for firm matches. The listing skips clone size in some rows; elsewhere it reads once, few, many or a size class.

v_call: TRBV7-2; j_call: TRBJ2-7; clone_size: once; d_call: TRBD2; cdr3_aa: CASSLGLAAHEQYF; cdr3_nt: TGTGCCAGCAGCTTAGGGCTAGCGGCTCACGAGCAGTACTTC
v_call: TRBV2; j_call: TRBJ1-2; clone_size: NA; d_call: NA; cdr3_aa: CASHPSEGDYGYTF; cdr3_nt: TGTGCCAGCCACCCCTCCGAAGGAGACTATGGCTACACCTTC
v_call: TRBV7-8; j_call: TRBJ2-7; clone_size: NA; d_call: TRBD2; cdr3_aa: CASSLGPGNGLAGGEQYF; cdr3_nt: TGTGCCAGCAGCTTAGGGCCAGGGAACGGACTAGCGGGAGGCGAGCAGTACTTC
v_call: TRBV7-3; j_call: TRBJ2-1; clone_size: NA; d_call: TRBD2; cdr3_aa: CASSPRASGIRNEQFF; cdr3_nt: TGTGCCAGCAGCCCTCGGGCTAGCGGGATAAGGAATGAGCAGTTCTTC
v_call: TRBV29-1; j_call: TRBJ2-5; clone_size: NA; d_call: TRBD1; cdr3_aa: CSARDRVTETQYF; cdr3_nt: TGCAGCGCCAGGGACAGGGTAACGGAGACCCAGTACTTC
v_call: TRBV27; j_call: TRBJ1-2; clone_size: few; d_call: NA; cdr3_aa: CASSWSDGGLFGYTF; cdr3_nt: TGTGCCAGCAGCTGGTCGGATGGAGGGTTGTTTGGCTACACCTTC
v_call: TRBV5-1; j_call: TRBJ2-5; clone_size: once; d_call: NA; cdr3_aa: CASEQTGYSEETQYF; cdr3_nt: TGCGCCAGCGAACAAACAGGATATTCCGAAGAGACCCAGTACTTC
v_call: TRBV7-9; j_call: TRBJ1-3; clone_size: NA; d_call: TRBD1; cdr3_aa: CASRGGQGRITDTIYF; cdr3_nt: TGTGCCAGCAGGGGTGGACAGGGAAGGATAACGGACACCATATATTTT
v_call: TRBV19; j_call: TRBJ1-2; clone_size: NA; d_call: TRBD1; cdr3_aa: CASSGTGGSSGYTF; cdr3_nt: TGTGCCAGTAGTGGAACAGGGGGCTCAAGTGGCTACACCTTC
v_call: TRBV7-9; j_call: TRBJ1-4; clone_size: NA; d_call: NA; cdr3_aa: CASSLSNEKLFF; cdr3_nt: TGTGCCAGCAGCCTATCTAATGAAAAACTGTTTTTT
v_call: TRBV28; j_call: TRBJ2-1; clone_size: once; d_call: NA; cdr3_aa: CASSKGGHSYNEQFF; cdr3_nt: TGTGCCAGCAGTAAGGGCGGTCATTCCTACAATGAGCAGTTCTTC
v_call: TRBV10-3; j_call: TRBJ2-1; clone_size: NA; d_call: NA; cdr3_aa: CAIRNSGGHNEQFF; cdr3_nt: TGTGCCATCAGGAACTCGGGTGGACACAATGAGCAGTTCTTC
v_call: TRBV29-1; j_call: TRBJ1-1; clone_size: NA; d_call: TRBD1; cdr3_aa: CSALTGAEAFF; cdr3_nt: TGCAGCGCCCTTACAGGGGCTGAAGCTTTCTTT
v_call: TRBV28; j_call: TRBJ1-1; clone_size: NA; d_call: NA; cdr3_aa: CASSPRPGSGDTEAFF; cdr3_nt: TGTGCCAGCAGTCCCCGGCCAGGGTCCGGGGACACTGAAGCTTTCTTT
v_call: TRBV7-9; j_call: TRBJ2-1; clone_size: NA; d_call: TRBD2; cdr3_aa: CASSLFPRTSRDNEQFF; cdr3_nt: TGTGCCAGCAGCTTATTTCCCCGGACTAGCAGAGACAATGAGCAGTTCTTC
v_call: TRBV29-1; j_call: TRBJ2-1; clone_size: NA; d_call: NA; cdr3_aa: CSVGSYNEQFF; cdr3_nt: TGCAGCGTTGGCAGCTACAATGAGCAGTTCTTC
v_call: TRBV7-2; j_call: TRBJ2-5; clone_size: NA; d_call: NA; cdr3_aa: CASSLGGRKETQYF; cdr3_nt: TGTGCCAGCAGCTTGGGGGGGCGAAAGGAGACCCAGTACTTC
v_call: TRBV7-9; j_call: TRBJ1-2; clone_size: NA; d_call: TRBD1; cdr3_aa: CASSLAGDSFYGYTF; cdr3_nt: TGTGCCAGCAGCCTTGCCGGGGACAGCTTCTATGGCTACACCTTC
v_call: TRBV19; j_call: TRBJ1-2; clone_size: once; d_call: TRBD1; cdr3_aa: CASSSPGTGTRIYGYTF; cdr3_nt: TGTGCCAGTAGTTCCCCCGGGACAGGGACGAGAATCTATGGCTACACCTTC
v_call: TRBV27; j_call: TRBJ2-1; clone_size: NA; d_call: TRBD2; cdr3_aa: CASRRPGLESEQFF; cdr3_nt: TGTGCCAGCAGAAGGCCGGGACTAGAATCTGAGCAGTTCTTC
v_call: TRBV6-6; j_call: TRBJ1-1; clone_size: NA; d_call: TRBD1; cdr3_aa: CASSRTGGQNTEAFF; cdr3_nt: TGTGCCAGCAGCAGAACAGGGGGACAGAACACTGAAGCTTTCTTT
v_call: TRBV6-5; j_call: TRBJ1-4; clone_size: NA; d_call: NA; cdr3_aa: CASRKTGVREKLFF; cdr3_nt: TGTGCCAGCAGGAAGACAGGCGTTCGTGAAAAACTGTTTTTT
v_call: TRBV27; j_call: TRBJ2-3; clone_size: NA; d_call: NA; cdr3_aa: CASKGGPSTDTQYF; cdr3_nt: TGTGCCAGCAAGGGCGGACCAAGCACAGATACGCAGTATTTT
v_call: TRBV5-1; j_call: TRBJ2-5; clone_size: NA; d_call: TRBD2; cdr3_aa: CASSLVPGREETQYF; cdr3_nt: TGCGCCAGCAGCTTGGTTCCCGGGAGGGAAGAGACCCAGTACTTC
v_call: TRBV28; j_call: TRBJ2-7; clone_size: once; d_call: TRBD2; cdr3_aa: CASSLLPGTSGYEQYF; cdr3_nt: TGTGCCAGCAGTTTATTGCCCGGGACTAGCGGCTACGAGCAGTACTTC
v_call: TRBV7-2; j_call: TRBJ1-2; clone_size: NA; d_call: NA; cdr3_aa: CASSLTQSGGYTF; cdr3_nt: TGTGCCAGCAGCTTAACGCAGTCTGGGGGCTACACCTTC
v_call: TRBV28; j_call: TRBJ1-2; clone_size: NA; d_call: TRBD1; cdr3_aa: CASSPGAGGKDYGYTF; cdr3_nt: TGTGCCAGCAGTCCAGGGGCAGGGGGCAAGGACTATGGCTACACCTTC
v_call: TRBV7-9; j_call: TRBJ2-7; clone_size: NA; d_call: NA; cdr3_aa: CASSPRQVGGYEQYF; cdr3_nt: TGTGCCAGCAGCCCCAGACAAGTGGGGGGATACGAGCAGTACTTC
v_call: TRBV5-1; j_call: TRBJ1-5; clone_size: NA; d_call: NA; cdr3_aa: CASSPGGGSNQPQHF; cdr3_nt: TGCGCCAGCAGCCCCGGCGGGGGGAGCAATCAGCCCCAGCATTTT
v_call: TRBV9; j_call: TRBJ2-5; clone_size: NA; d_call: TRBD2; cdr3_aa: CASSLGGSGSIETQYF; cdr3_nt: TGTGCCAGCAGCTTAGGAGGTAGCGGGAGTATCGAGACCCAGTACTTC
v_call: TRBV28; j_call: TRBJ2-3; clone_size: NA; d_call: NA; cdr3_aa: CASSRGTPVEDTQYF; cdr3_nt: TGTGCCAGCAGTCGAGGGACACCCGTTGAAGATACGCAGTATTTT
v_call: TRBV27; j_call: TRBJ2-1; clone_size: NA; d_call: NA; cdr3_aa: CASSLIRGAPNEQFF; cdr3_nt: TGTGCCAGCAGTTTAATCCGGGGCGCCCCCAATGAGCAGTTCTTC
v_call: TRBV14; j_call: TRBJ1-2; clone_size: few; d_call: TRBD1; cdr3_aa: CASSQGRQGNYGYTF; cdr3_nt: TGTGCCAGCAGCCAGGGTCGACAGGGGAACTATGGCTACACCTTC
v_call: TRBV5-6; j_call: TRBJ1-2; clone_size: once; d_call: NA; cdr3_aa: CASSWSGSGYTF; cdr3_nt: TGTGCCAGCAGCTGGTCAGGGTCTGGCTACACCTTC
v_call: TRBV4-1; j_call: TRBJ2-1; clone_size: NA; d_call: NA; cdr3_aa: CASSTWRSLYNEQFF; cdr3_nt: TGCGCCAGCAGCACCTGGAGGTCCCTCTACAATGAGCAGTTCTTC